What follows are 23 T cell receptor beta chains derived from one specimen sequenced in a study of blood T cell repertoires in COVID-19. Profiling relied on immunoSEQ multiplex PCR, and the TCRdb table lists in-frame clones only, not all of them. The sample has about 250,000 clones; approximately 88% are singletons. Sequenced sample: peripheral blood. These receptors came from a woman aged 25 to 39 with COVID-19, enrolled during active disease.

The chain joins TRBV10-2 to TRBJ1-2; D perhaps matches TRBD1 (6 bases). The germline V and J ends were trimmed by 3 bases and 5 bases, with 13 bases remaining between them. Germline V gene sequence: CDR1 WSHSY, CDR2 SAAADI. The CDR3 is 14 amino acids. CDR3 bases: TGCGCCAGCAGTGAAGTTGGGGGCGTGTATGGCTACACCTTC. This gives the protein CASSEVGGVYGYTF.

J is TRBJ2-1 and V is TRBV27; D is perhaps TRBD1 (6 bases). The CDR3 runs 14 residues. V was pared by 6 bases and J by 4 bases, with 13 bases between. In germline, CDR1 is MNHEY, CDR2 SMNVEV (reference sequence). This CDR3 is CASRKPGQYNEQFF. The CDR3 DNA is TGTGCCAGCAGGAAACCCGGACAGTACAATGAGCAGTTCTTC.

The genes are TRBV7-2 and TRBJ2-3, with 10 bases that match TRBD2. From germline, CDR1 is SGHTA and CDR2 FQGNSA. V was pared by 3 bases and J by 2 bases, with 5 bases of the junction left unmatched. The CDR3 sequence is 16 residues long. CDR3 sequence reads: CASSFSGGPLTDTQYF. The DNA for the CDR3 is TGTGCCAGCAGCTTTAGCGGGGGGCCACTCACAGATACGCAGTATTTT.

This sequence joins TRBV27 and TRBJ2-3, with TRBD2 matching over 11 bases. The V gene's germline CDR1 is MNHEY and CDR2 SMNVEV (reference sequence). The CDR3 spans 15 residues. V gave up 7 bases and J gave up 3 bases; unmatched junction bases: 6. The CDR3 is CASNIAGGRTDTQYF. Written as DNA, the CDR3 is TGTGCCAGCAATATAGCGGGGGGGCGGACAGATACGCAGTATTTT.

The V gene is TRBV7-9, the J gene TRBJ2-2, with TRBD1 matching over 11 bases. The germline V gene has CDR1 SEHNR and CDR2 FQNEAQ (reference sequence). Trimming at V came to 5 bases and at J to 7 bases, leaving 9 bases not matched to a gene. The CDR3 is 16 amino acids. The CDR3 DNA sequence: TGTGCCAGCAGCAACCCGGACAGGGGGCGAGGCGGGGAGCTGTTTTTT. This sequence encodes CASSNPDRGRGGELFF.

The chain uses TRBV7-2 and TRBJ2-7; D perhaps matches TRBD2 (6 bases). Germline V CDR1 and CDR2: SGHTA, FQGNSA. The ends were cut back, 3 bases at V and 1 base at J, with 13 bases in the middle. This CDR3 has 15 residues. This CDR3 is CASSFQGLISYEQYF. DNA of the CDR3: TGTGCCAGCAGCTTCCAGGGACTCATTTCCTACGAGCAGTACTTC.

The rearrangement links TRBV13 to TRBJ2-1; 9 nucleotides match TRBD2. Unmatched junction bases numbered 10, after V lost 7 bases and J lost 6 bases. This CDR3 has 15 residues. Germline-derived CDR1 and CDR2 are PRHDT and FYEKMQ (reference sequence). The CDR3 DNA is TGTGCCAGCACTCCGGGACTAGCCGTCCTCAATGAGCAGTTCTTC. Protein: CASTPGLAVLNEQFF.

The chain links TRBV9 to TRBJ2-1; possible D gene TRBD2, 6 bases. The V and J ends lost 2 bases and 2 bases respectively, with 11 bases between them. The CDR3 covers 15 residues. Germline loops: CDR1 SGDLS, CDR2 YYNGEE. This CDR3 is CASSVRGATYNEQFF. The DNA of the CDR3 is TGTGCCAGCAGCGTTCGCGGGGCTACCTACAATGAGCAGTTCTTC.

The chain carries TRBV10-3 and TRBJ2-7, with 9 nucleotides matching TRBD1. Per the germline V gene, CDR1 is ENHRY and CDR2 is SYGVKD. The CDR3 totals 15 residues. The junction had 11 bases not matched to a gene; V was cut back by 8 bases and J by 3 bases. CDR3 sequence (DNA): TGTGCCATCTCCCAACGACAGGGGGTTGTCTACGAGCAGTACTTC. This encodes CAISQRQGVVYEQYF.

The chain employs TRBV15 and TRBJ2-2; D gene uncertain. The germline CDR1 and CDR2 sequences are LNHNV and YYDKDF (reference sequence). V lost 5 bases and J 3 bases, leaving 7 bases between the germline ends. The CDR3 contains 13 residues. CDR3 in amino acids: CATSPLDTGELFF. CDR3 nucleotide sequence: TGTGCCACCAGCCCATTAGACACCGGGGAGCTGTTTTTT.

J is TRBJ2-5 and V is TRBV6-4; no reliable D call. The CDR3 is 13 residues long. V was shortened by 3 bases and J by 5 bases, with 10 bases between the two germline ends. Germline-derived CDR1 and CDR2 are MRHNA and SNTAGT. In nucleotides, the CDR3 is TGTGCCAGCAGTGAAATCGGCGGCGAGACCCAGTACTTC. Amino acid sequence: CASSEIGGETQYF.

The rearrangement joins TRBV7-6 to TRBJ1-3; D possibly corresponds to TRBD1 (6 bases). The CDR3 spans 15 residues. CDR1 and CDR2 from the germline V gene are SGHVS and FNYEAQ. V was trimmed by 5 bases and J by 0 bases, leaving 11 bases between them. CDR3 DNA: TGTGCCAGCAGCCCCCGACAGGCCTCTGGAAACACCATATATTTT. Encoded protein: CASSPRQASGNTIYF.

This CDR3 is CASSLTRGSNQPQHF. As DNA, the CDR3 is TGTGCCAGCAGCCTGACGCGGGGGAGCAATCAGCCCCAGCATTTT. The chain recombines TRBV7-2 with TRBJ1-5; a weak D match, TRBD1 (5 bases). V lost 5 bases and J lost 1, with 12 bases in between. The CDR3 runs 15 residues. CDR1 is SGHTA and CDR2 is FQGNSA in the germline V gene.

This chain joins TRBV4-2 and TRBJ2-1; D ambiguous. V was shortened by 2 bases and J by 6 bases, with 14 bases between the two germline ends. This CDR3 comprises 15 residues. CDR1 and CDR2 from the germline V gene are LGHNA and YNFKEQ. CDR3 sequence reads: CASSQSQSSPNEQFF. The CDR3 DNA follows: TGTGCCAGCAGCCAAAGTCAGTCTTCGCCCAATGAGCAGTTCTTC.

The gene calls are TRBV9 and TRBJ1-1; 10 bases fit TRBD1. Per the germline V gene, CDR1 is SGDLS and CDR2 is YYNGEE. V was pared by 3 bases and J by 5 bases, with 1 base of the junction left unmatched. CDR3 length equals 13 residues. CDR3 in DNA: TGTGCCAGCAGCGGGGACAGGGGAACTGAAGCTTTCTTT. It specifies CASSGDRGTEAFF.

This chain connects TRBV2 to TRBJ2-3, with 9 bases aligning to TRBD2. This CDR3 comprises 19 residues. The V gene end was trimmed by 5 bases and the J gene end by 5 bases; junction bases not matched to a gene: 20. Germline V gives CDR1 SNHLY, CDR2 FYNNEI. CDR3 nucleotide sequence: TGTGCCAGCAGTATACCCCGAAATAGCGGGAGATCCGCGGGAGATACGCAGTATTTT. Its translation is CASSIPRNSGRSAGDTQYF.

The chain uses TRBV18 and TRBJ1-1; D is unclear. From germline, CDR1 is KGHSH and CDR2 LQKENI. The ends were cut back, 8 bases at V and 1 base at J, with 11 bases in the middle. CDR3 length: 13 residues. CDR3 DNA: TGTGCCAGCACTAAAGACCAGAACACTGAAGCTTTCTTT. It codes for CASTKDQNTEAFF.

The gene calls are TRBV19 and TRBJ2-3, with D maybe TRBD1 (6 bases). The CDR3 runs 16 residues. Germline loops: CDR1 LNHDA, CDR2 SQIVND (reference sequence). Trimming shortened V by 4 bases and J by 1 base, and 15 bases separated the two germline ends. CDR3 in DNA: TGTGCCAGTAGTACAGGGGAAGTTTGGGGCACAGATACGCAGTATTTT. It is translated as CASSTGEVWGTDTQYF.

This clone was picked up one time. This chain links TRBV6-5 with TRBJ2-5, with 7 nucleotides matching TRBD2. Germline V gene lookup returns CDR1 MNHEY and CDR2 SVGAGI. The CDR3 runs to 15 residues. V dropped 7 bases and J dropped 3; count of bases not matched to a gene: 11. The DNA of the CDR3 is TGTGCCAGCACAGAAAGCGGGATAGGCGAAGAGACCCAGTACTTC. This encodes CASTESGIGEETQYF.

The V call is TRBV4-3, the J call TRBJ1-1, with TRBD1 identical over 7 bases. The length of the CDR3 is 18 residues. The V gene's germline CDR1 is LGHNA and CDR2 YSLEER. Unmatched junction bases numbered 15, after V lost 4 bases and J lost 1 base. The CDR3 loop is CASSLKPPVAGGNTEAFF. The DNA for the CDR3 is TGCGCCAGCAGCCTCAAGCCCCCAGTGGCAGGGGGGAACACTGAAGCTTTCTTT.

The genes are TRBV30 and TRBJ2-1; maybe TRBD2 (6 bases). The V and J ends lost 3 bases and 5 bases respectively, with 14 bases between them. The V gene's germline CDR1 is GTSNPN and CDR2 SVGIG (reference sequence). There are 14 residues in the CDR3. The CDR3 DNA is TGTGCCTGGAGCGGGACTCTACTGAACAATGAGCAGTTCTTC. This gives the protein CAWSGTLLNNEQFF.

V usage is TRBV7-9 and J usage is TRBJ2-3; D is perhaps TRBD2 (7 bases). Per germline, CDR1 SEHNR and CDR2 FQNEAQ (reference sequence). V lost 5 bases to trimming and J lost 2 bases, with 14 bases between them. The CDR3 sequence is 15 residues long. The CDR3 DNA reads TGTGCCAGCAGCCGGCGGGGGCCAGACACAGATACGCAGTATTTT. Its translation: CASSRRGPDTDTQYF.

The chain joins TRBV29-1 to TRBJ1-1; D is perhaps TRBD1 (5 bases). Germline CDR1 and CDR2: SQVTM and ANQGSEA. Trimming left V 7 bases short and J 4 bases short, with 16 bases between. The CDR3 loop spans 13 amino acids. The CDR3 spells CSAQRGGSTEAFF. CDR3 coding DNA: TGCAGCGCCCAGAGGGGAGGGAGCACTGAAGCTTTCTTT.